What follows are 17 T cell receptor beta chains derived from one specimen sequenced in a study of T cell responses to AZD1222 COVID-19 vaccine. TCRdb's table, derived via immunoSEQ multiplex PCR, lists solely in-frame clones and lacks some. The sample carries about 100,000 clones, 85% to 90% recorded once. The specimen was peripheral blood, collected on day 0 of AZD1222 vaccination. The receptors were gathered from an adult in good health.

The rearrangement links TRBV4-3 to TRBJ2-3; 8 bases match TRBD2. The germline V gene has CDR1 LGHNA and CDR2 YSLEER. Trimming removed 2 bases from V and 1 base from J; junction bases left unmatched: 8. This CDR3 is 17 amino acids long. CDR3 DNA sequence: TGCGCCAGCAGCCAAATTATTAGCGGGATAGGCACAGATACGCAGTATTTT. Amino acids: CASSQIISGIGTDTQYF.

The V gene is TRBV5-6, the J gene TRBJ1-2; tentative D call: TRBD1 (6 bases). The germline V gene has CDR1 SGHDT and CDR2 YYEEEE. The CDR3 has 14 residues. Between the trimmed V and J ends, which lost 2 bases and 8 bases, there was a span of 16 bases. The CDR3 protein is CASSFGTGARGYTF. The CDR3 DNA follows: TGTGCCAGCAGCTTTGGAACGGGGGCGCGGGGCTACACCTTC.

The chain couples TRBV5-1 to TRBJ1-1; D perhaps matches TRBD1 (5 bases). The CDR3 has 13 amino acids. The germline V gene encodes CDR1 SGHRS and CDR2 YFSETQ. The V end was cut by 0 bases, the J end by 6 bases, with 9 bases between. DNA of the CDR3: TGCGCCAGCAGCTTGGTGGGGCTCTCTGAAGCTTTCTTT. It codes for CASSLVGLSEAFF. The full variable domain, its missing parts supplied by reference TRBV5-1 and TRBJ1-1, is KAGVTQTPRYLIKTRGQQVTLSCSPISGHRSVSWYQQTPGQGLQFLFEYFSETQRNKGNFPGRFSGRQFSNSRSEMNVSTLELGDSALYLCASSLVGLSEAFFGQGTRLTVV.

This rearrangement joins TRBV29-1 to TRBJ2-3; 9 nucleotides line up with TRBD2. Per germline, CDR1 SQVTM and CDR2 ANQGSEA. The CDR3 runs 14 residues. Germline trimming cut 8 bases from V and 1 base from J; bases unmatched to any gene: 7. This CDR3 reads CSSQLAGRTDTQYF. The CDR3 nucleotides are TGCAGCTCACAACTAGCGGGCCGCACAGATACGCAGTATTTT.

The J gene is TRBJ1-1, the V gene TRBV28, with D tentatively TRBD1 (6 bases). Trimming took off 3 bases at V and 0 bases at J, with 11 bases between the two ends. CDR1 and CDR2 (germline): MDHEN, SYDVKM. This CDR3 spans 15 amino acids. The CDR3 sequence is CASSLEGVMNTEAFF. In nucleotides, the CDR3 is TGTGCCAGCAGTTTGGAGGGGGTCATGAACACTGAAGCTTTCTTT.

The J gene is TRBJ1-2, the V gene TRBV18; TRBD1 is a possible D gene (5 bases). The CDR3 extends over 14 amino acids. CDR1 is KGHSH, CDR2 LQKENI, per germline. With 0 bases removed from V and 4 bases from J, the gap between germline ends came to 9 bases. The CDR3 loop is CASSPPQGVYGYTF. The CDR3 DNA follows: TGTGCCAGCTCACCACCGCAGGGTGTCTATGGCTACACCTTC. Filled out from reference TRBV18 and TRBJ1-2, the complete variable domain reads NAGVMQNPRHLVRRRGQEARLRCSPMKGHSHVYWYRQLPEEGLKFMVYLQKENIIDESGMPKERFSAEFPKEGPSILRIQQVVRGDSAAYFCASSPPQGVYGYTFGSGTRLTVV.

The V and J genes are TRBV7-2 and TRBJ2-7; 11 bases align to TRBD2. J gave up 5 bases and V 6 bases, and 9 bases lay outside the gene matches. CDR1 and CDR2 from the germline V gene are SGHTA and FQGNSA. The CDR3 length is 15 residues. The CDR3 DNA sequence: TGTGCCAGCAGGCTATTACTAGCGGGAGTCCACGAGCAGTACTTC. As protein: CASRLLLAGVHEQYF.

This clone was found once. CDR3 bases: TGTGCCAGCAGTTTAGGCAACTCCTACAATGAGCAGTTCTTC. This encodes CASSLGNSYNEQFF. The V call is TRBV6-1, the J call TRBJ2-1; D unclear. This CDR3 spans 14 amino acids. V was shortened by 5 bases and J by 0 bases, with 8 bases between the two germline ends. CDR1 and CDR2 (germline): MNHNS, SASEGT.

The rearrangement joins TRBV4-2 to TRBJ1-2, with D tentatively TRBD1 (5 bases). Germline assignment: CDR1 LGHNA and CDR2 YNFKEQ. This CDR3 has 15 residues. V lost 4 bases to trimming and J lost 4 bases, with 16 bases between them. CDR3 loop: CASSREGRDFYGYTF. CDR3 nucleotide sequence: TGTGCCAGCAGCCGGGAGGGGCGCGATTTCTATGGCTACACCTTC.

The V gene is TRBV28, the J gene TRBJ1-5, with 9 bases fitting TRBD1. The length of the CDR3 is 15 residues. Germline V gives CDR1 MDHEN, CDR2 SYDVKM. With V trimmed by 3 bases and J by 4 bases, 4 bases remained unmatched. The CDR3 here is CASSFPGQGNQPQHF. In nucleotides, the CDR3 is TGTGCCAGCAGTTTCCCAGGACAGGGGAATCAGCCCCAGCATTTT.

The chain has TRBV28 and TRBJ1-5; 12 bases line up with TRBD1. With V trimmed by 3 bases and J by 6 bases, 3 bases remained unmatched. The germline CDR1 and CDR2 sequences are MDHEN and SYDVKM. There are 15 residues in the CDR3. DNA for the CDR3: TGTGCCAGCAGTTTGGGACAGGGGGCTAGTCAGCCCCAGCATTTT. It encodes CASSLGQGASQPQHF.

The CDR3, as DNA: TGTGCCAGCAGCAACGGCAGGGGGCTAGATACTGGAAACACCATATATTTT. Translating it yields CASSNGRGLDTGNTIYF. The chain joins TRBV21-1 to TRBJ1-3; the table gives TRBD1 as D, unverified against the DNA. TRBV21-1 is assigned pseudogene status. CDR3 size: 17 residues.

The chain employs TRBV28 and TRBJ1-2; 7 positions match TRBD1. With V trimmed by 3 bases and J by 2 bases, 3 bases remained unmatched. This CDR3 has 14 residues. Germline CDR1 is MDHEN and CDR2 is SYDVKM. This CDR3 is CASSFRGANYGYTF. In DNA, the CDR3 is TGTGCCAGCAGTTTCAGGGGGGCAAACTATGGCTACACCTTC.

The chain couples TRBV3-1 (or the pseudogene TRBV3-2) to TRBJ2-7; D unresolved. V was shortened by 1 base and J by 0 bases, with 7 bases between the two germline ends. Germline assignment: CDR1 LGHDT and CDR2 YNNKEL (reference sequence). The CDR3 spans 14 residues. CDR3 in amino acids: CASSQGPRSYEQYF. CDR3 in DNA: TGTGCCAGCAGCCAAGGCCCCCGCTCCTACGAGCAGTACTTC.

This clone was found once. This chain connects TRBV2 to TRBJ1-6; D not certain. CDR3 length: 14 amino acids. The ends were cut back, 2 bases at V and 8 bases at J, with 10 bases in the middle. Germline CDR1 reads SNHLY; CDR2 reads FYNNEI. For the CDR3, the DNA is TGTGCCAGCAGTGAAACGGCAGTAGATTCACCCCTCCACTTT. This encodes CASSETAVDSPLHF.

The chain joins TRBV7-2 to TRBJ2-7; 7 bases are a match to TRBD1. Germline-derived CDR1 and CDR2 are SGHTA and FQGNSA. There are 15 residues in the CDR3. The V and J ends lost 5 bases and 4 bases, in that order; junction bases with no gene match: 11. CDR3 sequence reads: CASSVTGTAQYEQYF. DNA of the CDR3: TGTGCCAGCAGCGTGACCGGGACAGCACAATACGAGCAGTACTTC.

The chain couples TRBV5-1 to TRBJ1-5, with unresolved D. The CDR3 spans 15 residues. Trimming removed 0 bases at V and 6 bases at J, with 13 bases between. Germline V lookup: CDR1 SGHRS, CDR2 YFSETQ. In DNA, the CDR3 is TGCGCCAGCAGCTTGGGTGGGATAGAGGGTCAGCCCCAGCATTTT. This translates into CASSLGGIEGQPQHF.